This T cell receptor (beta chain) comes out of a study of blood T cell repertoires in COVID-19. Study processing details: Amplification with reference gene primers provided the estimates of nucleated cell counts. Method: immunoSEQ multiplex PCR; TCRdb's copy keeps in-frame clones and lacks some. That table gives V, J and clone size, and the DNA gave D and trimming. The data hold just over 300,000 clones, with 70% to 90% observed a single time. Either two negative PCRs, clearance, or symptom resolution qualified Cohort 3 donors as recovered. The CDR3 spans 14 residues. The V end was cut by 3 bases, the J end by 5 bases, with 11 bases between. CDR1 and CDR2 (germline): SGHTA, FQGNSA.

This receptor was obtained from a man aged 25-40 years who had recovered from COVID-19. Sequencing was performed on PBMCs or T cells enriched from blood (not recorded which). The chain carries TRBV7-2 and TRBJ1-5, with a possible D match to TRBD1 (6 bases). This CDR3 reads CASSFAGGDQPQHF. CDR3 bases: TGTGCCAGCAGCTTTGCGGGGGGCGATCAGCCCCAGCATTTT. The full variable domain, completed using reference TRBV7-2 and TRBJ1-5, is GAGVSQSPSNKVTEKGKDVELRCDPISGHTALYWYRQSLGQGLEFLIYFQGNSAPDKSGLPSDRFSAERTGGSVSTLTIQRTQQEDSAVYLCASSFAGGDQPQHFGDGTRLSIL.